This T cell receptor beta chain was retrieved from a study of blood T cells in healthy people across ages (dated by TCRdb to the mid-2010s). Study-level background: In model experiments, roughly one uniquely barcoded TCR beta cDNA molecule per two T cells was captured by template switching. Four age groups were formed from the donors: young (average approximately 16 years), middle-aged (just under 40), aged (roughly 56) and long-lived (more than 75). For two donors (one aged 18 to 30 and one aged 80 or older), the study analyzed two additional independent replicas of 1 million unique cDNA reads from the same blood draw. Donors of different ages were randomly distributed across sequencing lanes to avoid experimental bias. The study measured age-related changes in TCR beta repertoire diversity using deep sequencing normalized with unique cDNA molecular identifiers. General conclusions and limits of the study: Since profiling was done on bulk unsorted PBMCs, naive and antigen-experienced compartments could not be conclusively compared. Total diversity estimates from one million sequenced T cells were considered lower bounds and underestimates. Because the CMV infection status of the donors was unknown, age-related changes in expanded clonotypes may potentially have been confounded. As age increased, observed TCR beta diversity per million T cells dropped in a roughly linear way, and a significant reduction was already evident by age about 40. The long-lived group showed more naive CD4+ T cells, fewer expanded clones and increased TCR diversity than the aged group, suggesting age selection. The percentage of naive T cells measured by flow cytometry correlated strongly with observed TCR beta diversity.

Receptors were amplified or captured by 5' RACE. Sequenced on an Illumina HiSeq 2500. The second PCR ran for about 6 to 12 cycles and used a J-beta primer mix along with a sample-barcoded 5' primer. A template-switch 5' adaptor carrying 12 random nucleotides introduced a unique molecular identifier onto each TCR beta cDNA molecule. Each sample yielded at least 2.5 million CDR3-containing paired-end reads. The Mint cDNA synthesis kit, primed by a TRBC-specific oligonucleotide, was used to synthesize first-strand cDNA from all RNA. After uracil-DNA glycosylase treatment, a first 18-cycle PCR used universal primers M1SS and BC2_uni_R on all cDNA. Regarding the original processing steps: Normalization of each sample was performed by random selection of 1 million high-quality reads, each carrying a distinct molecular identifier. Instead of being binned into consensus sequences, reads that shared molecular identifiers were thrown out. MiTCR, run with a Q25 quality threshold and the strictest error-elimination algorithm, handled CDR3 identification, clonotype clustering and error correction. A nonparametric unseen species model using Euler transformation provided a lower-bound estimate of total TCR beta diversity. The public reads were reanalyzed by TCRdb: fastp trimming at Q25, MiXCR alignment, in-frame beta chains only. Under each unique CDR3 protein, matching rows form one entry showing the most common genes and DNA. V and J calls and clone size were set by TCRdb, not the authors. Here the sample has approximately 830,000 distinct CDR3 sequences; about 62% occur a single time. About 27% of the sample is in the top ten clones.

As concerns this clonotype: The target of this receptor is not known. No clone much larger than this one lies a single base away; base qualities are absent.

The donors were a few dozen Caucasian individuals from Russia, aged roughly 6 to 100 years, who were systemically healthy. Ten milliliters of peripheral blood were drawn from each donor into EDTA-treated Vacutainer tubes. Ficoll-Paque density-gradient centrifugation was used to isolate PBMCs, with at least 7 million per sample. Total RNA was extracted from PBMCs with Trizol reagent, with at least 5.5 micrograms obtained per sample. For every donor, an aliquot of PBMCs went through flow cytometry to measure the percentages of naive CD45RAhigh/CD27high T cells. The germline V gene (reference sequence) sets CDR1 to MNHEY and CDR2 to SMNVEV. The CDR3 spans 15 residues, from the cysteine through the phenylalanine. The DNA shown is the 45-base CDR3, in frame from base 1. V gives up 3 bases and J gives up 4 bases, and the segment between their germline ends measures 15 bases.

Recombination joined TRBV27 with TRBJ1-2, with TRBD1 tentatively as D gene (6 bases match). This receptor was obtained from a young man in good health. The material sequenced was blood. The CDR3 is CASSLGGGDPYGYTF. The sequenced DNA is TGTGCCAGCAGTTTGGGTGGGGGCGACCCCTATGGCTACACCTTC.